This T cell receptor (beta chain) emerged from a study of blood T cell repertoires in COVID-19. Study-wide context: Sources were T cells, B-cell-depleted T cells, or PBMCs; the material itself was cDNA or gDNA.

Participant ages covered roughly 18 to 89 years across approximately 25 US areas. Participants' own reports of clinical history determined their cohort assignment. Participants in the exposed group had met a COVID-19 case in the 2 weeks before joining the study. The data were produced by immunoSEQ multiplex PCR, yet TCRdb's version contains in-frame clones alone and is incomplete. The sample holds 250,000 or so clones; less than 95% are singletons and the top ten take 2.5% to 3%. The source material was PBMCs or T cells enriched from blood (not recorded which). This clonotype was sampled from a man aged 35 to 55 who had been exposed to COVID-19.

The DNA for the CDR3 is TGTGCCACCAGTGACTCAAACAGGGTGTCCGATGGCTACACCTTC. Amino acids: CATSDSNRVSDGYTF. The J gene is TRBJ1-2, the V gene TRBV24-1; D may be TRBD1 (6 bases). CDR3 length equals 15 residues. In germline, CDR1 is KGHDR, CDR2 SFDVKD. V gave up 4 bases and J gave up 6 bases, with 17 bases separating them.